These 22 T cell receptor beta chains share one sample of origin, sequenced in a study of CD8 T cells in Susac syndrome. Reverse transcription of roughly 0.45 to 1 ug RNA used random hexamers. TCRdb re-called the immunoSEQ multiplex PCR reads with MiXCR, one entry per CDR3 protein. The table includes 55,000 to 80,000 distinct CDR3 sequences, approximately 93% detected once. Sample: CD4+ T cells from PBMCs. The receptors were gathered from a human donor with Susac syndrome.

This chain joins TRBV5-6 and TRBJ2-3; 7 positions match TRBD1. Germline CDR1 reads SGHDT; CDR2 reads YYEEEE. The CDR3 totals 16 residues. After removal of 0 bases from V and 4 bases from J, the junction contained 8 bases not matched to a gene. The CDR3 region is CASSLGLYRGADTQYF. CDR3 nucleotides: TGTGCCAGCAGCTTGGGTTTGTACAGGGGCGCAGATACGCAGTATTTT.

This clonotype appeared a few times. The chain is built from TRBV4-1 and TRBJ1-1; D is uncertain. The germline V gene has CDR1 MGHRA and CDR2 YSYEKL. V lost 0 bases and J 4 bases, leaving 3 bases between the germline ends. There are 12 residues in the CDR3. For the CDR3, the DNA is TGCGCCAGCAGCCAAGAATTCACTGAAGCTTTCTTT. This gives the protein CASSQEFTEAFF.

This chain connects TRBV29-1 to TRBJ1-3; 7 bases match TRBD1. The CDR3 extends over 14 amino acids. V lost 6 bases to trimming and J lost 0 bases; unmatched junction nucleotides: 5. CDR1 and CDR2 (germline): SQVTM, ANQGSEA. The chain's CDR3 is CSVRGHSSGNTIYF. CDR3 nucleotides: TGCAGCGTAAGGGGGCACAGCTCTGGAAACACCATATATTTT.

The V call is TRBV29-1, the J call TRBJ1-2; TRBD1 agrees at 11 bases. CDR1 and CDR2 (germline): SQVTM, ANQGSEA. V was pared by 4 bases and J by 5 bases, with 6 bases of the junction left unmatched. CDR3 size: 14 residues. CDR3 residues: CSVGRGQGAYGYTF. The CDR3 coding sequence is TGCAGCGTTGGACGTGGACAGGGGGCATATGGCTACACCTTC.

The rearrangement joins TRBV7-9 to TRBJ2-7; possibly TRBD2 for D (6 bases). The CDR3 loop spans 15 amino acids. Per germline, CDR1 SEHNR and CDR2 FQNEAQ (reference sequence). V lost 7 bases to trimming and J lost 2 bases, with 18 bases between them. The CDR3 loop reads CASTPSGGRTYEQYF. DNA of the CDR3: TGTGCCAGCACCCCCTCCGGAGGGCGAACCTACGAGCAGTACTTC.

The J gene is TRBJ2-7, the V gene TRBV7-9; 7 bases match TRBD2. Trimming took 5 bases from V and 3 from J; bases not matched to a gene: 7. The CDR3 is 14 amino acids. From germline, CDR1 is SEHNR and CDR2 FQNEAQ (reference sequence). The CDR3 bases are TGTGCCAGCAGCCCAGTGGCTAGCGGCTACGAGCAGTACTTC. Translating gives CASSPVASGYEQYF.

The DNA for the CDR3 is TGCAGTGCTTACAGGGAGGGAAGAACCTACGAGCAGTACTTC. Translated, it gives CSAYREGRTYEQYF. This chain links TRBV20-1 with TRBJ2-7; possibly TRBD2 for D (7 bases). CDR1 DFQATT and CDR2 SNEGSKA come from the germline V gene (reference sequence). The germline V and J ends were trimmed by 5 bases and 2 bases, with 16 bases remaining between them. The CDR3 spans 14 residues.

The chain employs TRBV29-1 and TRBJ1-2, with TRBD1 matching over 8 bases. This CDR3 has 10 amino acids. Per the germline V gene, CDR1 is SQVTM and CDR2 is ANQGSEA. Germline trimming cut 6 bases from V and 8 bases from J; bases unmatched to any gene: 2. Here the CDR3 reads CSVDRGGYTF. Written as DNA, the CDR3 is TGCAGCGTAGACAGGGGCGGCTACACCTTC.

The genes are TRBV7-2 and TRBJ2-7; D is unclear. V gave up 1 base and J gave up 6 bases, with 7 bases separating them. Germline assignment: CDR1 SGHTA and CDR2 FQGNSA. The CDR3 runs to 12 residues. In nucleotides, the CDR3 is TGTGCCAGCAGCTTAGGAGTCCGCGAGCAGTACTTC. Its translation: CASSLGVREQYF.

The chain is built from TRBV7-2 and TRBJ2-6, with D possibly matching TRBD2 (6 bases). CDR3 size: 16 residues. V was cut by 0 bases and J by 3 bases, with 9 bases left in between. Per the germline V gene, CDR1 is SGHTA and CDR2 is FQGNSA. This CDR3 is CASSLAWGGGANVLTF. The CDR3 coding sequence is TGTGCCAGCAGCTTAGCGTGGGGAGGTGGGGCCAACGTCCTGACTTTC.

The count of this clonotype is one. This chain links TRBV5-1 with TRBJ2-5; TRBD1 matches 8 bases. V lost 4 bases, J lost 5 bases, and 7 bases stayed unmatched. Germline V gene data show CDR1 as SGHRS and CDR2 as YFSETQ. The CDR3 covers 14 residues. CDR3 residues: CASSGSGGWETQYF. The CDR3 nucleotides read TGCGCCAGCAGCGGCTCAGGGGGCTGGGAGACCCAGTACTTC. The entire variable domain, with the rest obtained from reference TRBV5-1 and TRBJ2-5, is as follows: KAGVTQTPRYLIKTRGQQVTLSCSPISGHRSVSWYQQTPGQGLQFLFEYFSETQRNKGNFPGRFSGRQFSNSRSEMNVSTLELGDSALYLCASSGSGGWETQYFGPGTRLLVL.

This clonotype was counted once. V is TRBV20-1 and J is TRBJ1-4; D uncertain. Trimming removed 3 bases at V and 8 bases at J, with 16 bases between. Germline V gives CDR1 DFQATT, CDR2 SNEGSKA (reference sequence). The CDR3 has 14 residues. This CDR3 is CSARRGQLGEKLFF. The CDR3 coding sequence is TGCAGTGCTAGGCGTGGGCAATTGGGGGAAAAACTGTTTTTT.

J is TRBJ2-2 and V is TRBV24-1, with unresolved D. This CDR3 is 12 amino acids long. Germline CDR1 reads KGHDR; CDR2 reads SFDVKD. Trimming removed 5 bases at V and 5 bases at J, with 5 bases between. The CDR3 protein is CATSALTGELFF. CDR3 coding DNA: TGTGCCACCAGTGCCTTGACCGGGGAGCTGTTTTTT.

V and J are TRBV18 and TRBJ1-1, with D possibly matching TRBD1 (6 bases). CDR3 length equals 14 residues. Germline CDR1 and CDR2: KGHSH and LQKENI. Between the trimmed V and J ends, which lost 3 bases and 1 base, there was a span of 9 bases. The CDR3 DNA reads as TGTGCCAGCTCACCCCAGGGGCAGAACACTGAAGCTTTCTTT. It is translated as CASSPQGQNTEAFF. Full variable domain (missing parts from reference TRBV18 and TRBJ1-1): NAGVMQNPRHLVRRRGQEARLRCSPMKGHSHVYWYRQLPEEGLKFMVYLQKENIIDESGMPKERFSAEFPKEGPSILRIQQVVRGDSAAYFCASSPQGQNTEAFFGQGTRLTVV.

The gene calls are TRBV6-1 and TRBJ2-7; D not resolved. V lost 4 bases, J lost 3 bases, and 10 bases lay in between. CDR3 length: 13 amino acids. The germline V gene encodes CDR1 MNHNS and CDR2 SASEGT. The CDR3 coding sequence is TGTGCCAGCAGTGTGGGATCGCGCTACGAGCAGTACTTC. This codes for CASSVGSRYEQYF.

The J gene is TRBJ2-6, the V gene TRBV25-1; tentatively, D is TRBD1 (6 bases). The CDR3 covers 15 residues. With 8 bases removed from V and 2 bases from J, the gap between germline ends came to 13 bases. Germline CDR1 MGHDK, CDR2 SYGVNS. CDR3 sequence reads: CASLKQGTGANVLTF. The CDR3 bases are TGTGCCAGCTTAAAACAGGGAACTGGGGCCAACGTCCTGACTTTC.

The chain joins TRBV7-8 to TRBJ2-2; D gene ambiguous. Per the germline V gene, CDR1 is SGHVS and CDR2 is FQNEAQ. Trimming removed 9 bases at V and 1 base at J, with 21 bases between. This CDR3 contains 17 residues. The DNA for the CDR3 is TGTGCCAGTACACCCGCCCGGAGACTCCAGAACACCGGGGAGCTGTTTTTT. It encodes CASTPARRLQNTGELFF.

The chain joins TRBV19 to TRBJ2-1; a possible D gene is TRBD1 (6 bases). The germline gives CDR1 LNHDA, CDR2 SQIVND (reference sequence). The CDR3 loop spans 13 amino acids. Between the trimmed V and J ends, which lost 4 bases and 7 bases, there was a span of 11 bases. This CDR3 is CASSSDRWNEQFF. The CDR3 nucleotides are TGTGCCAGTAGTAGCGACAGGTGGAATGAGCAGTTCTTC.

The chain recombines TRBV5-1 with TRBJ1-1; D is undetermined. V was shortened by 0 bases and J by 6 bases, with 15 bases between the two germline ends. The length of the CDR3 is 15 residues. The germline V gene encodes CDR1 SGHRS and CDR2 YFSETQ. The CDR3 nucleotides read TGCGCCAGCAGCTTGGCCACGGCAGCGGATTCTGAAGCTTTCTTT. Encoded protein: CASSLATAADSEAFF. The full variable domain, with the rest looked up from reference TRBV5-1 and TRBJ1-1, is KAGVTQTPRYLIKTRGQQVTLSCSPISGHRSVSWYQQTPGQGLQFLFEYFSETQRNKGNFPGRFSGRQFSNSRSEMNVSTLELGDSALYLCASSLATAADSEAFFGQGTRLTVV.

The CDR3 loop reads CASSPGLASSYEQYF. CDR3 DNA: TGTGCCAGCAGTCCAGGACTAGCGTCCTCCTACGAGCAGTACTTC. The V and J genes are TRBV6-5 and TRBJ2-7; TRBD2 agrees at 9 bases. J gave up 0 bases and V 5 bases, and 5 bases lay outside the gene matches. Looked up from germline, CDR1 is MNHEY and CDR2 is SVGAGI. The CDR3 spans 15 residues.

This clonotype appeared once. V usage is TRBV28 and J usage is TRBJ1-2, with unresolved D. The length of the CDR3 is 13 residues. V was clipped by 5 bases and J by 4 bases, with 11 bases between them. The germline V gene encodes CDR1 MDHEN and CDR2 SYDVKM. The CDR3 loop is CASSKQIVYGYTF. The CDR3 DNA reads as TGTGCCAGCAGTAAACAGATTGTCTATGGCTACACCTTC.

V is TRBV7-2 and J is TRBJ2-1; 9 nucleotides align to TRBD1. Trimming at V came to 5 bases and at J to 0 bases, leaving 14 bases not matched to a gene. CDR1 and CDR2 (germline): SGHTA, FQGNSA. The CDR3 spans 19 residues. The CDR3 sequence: CASSLGIGTGKSSYNEQFF. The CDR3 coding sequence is TGTGCCAGCAGCCTAGGGATCGGGACAGGGAAAAGCTCCTACAATGAGCAGTTCTTC.